What follows are 23 T cell receptor beta chains derived from one specimen sequenced in a study of beta chain features in type 1 diabetes. General study points: Moderate yet significant TCRB CDR3 shortening was seen in Type 1 diabetes patients in all four CD4+ subsets.

Their antigens remain unidentified. The authors reverse transcribed all of the isolated RNA, so sequencing captured expressed TCRB transcripts. Here immunoSEQ multiplex PCR was the method, and the copy in TCRdb shows in-frame clones only, minus some. This table has over 150,000 clones, 8% to 9.5% appearing once. The sequencing sample was made of central memory CD4+ T cells from blood. These receptors were obtained from a woman between 18 and 30 years old with type 1 diabetes.

Only a few counts were recorded for this clone. This chain connects TRBV10-3 to TRBJ2-3; D might be TRBD2 (6 bases). Germline V gene data show CDR1 as ENHRY and CDR2 as SYGVKD. Trimming cost V 7 bases and J 4 bases, with 15 bases left between them. The CDR3 runs 14 residues. This chain's CDR3 is CAITGAGGPDTQYF. The CDR3 region has the DNA TGTGCCATCACGGGAGCGGGCGGGCCAGATACGCAGTATTTT.

This clone has a handful of counts. This chain connects TRBV7-2 to TRBJ2-1, with TRBD2 matching over 9 bases. The germline CDR1 and CDR2 sequences are SGHTA and FQGNSA. The CDR3 spans 16 residues. V dropped 2 bases and J dropped 5; count of bases not matched to a gene: 7. The CDR3 here is CASSLSGGRAHNEQFF. In DNA, the CDR3 is TGTGCCAGCAGCTTATCAGGCGGGAGGGCCCACAATGAGCAGTTCTTC.

Only a few counts were recorded for this clone. This rearrangement joins TRBV11-1 to TRBJ2-7; 10 nucleotides line up with TRBD2. Germline V lookup: CDR1 SGHAT, CDR2 FQDESV (reference sequence). This CDR3 region has 15 residues. J gave up 3 bases and V 5 bases, and 7 bases lay outside the gene matches. The DNA for the CDR3 is TGTGCCAGCAGCCCCCCGGCTAGCGGGAGCTACGAGCAGTACTTC. Amino acids: CASSPPASGSYEQYF. Full variable domain (outside the CDR3, taken from reference TRBV11-1 and TRBJ2-7): EAEVAQSPRYKITEKSQAVAFWCDPISGHATLYWYRQILGQGPELLVQFQDESVVDDSQLPKDRFSAERLKGVDSTLKIQPAELGDSAMYLCASSPPASGSYEQYFGPGTRLTVT.

This chain links TRBV6-5 with TRBJ2-7, with a weak D call TRBD1 (6 bases). Germline V gene sequence: CDR1 MNHEY, CDR2 SVGAGI. Trimming took off 8 bases at V and 3 bases at J, with 11 bases between the two ends. There are 12 residues in the CDR3. The CDR3 DNA is TGTGCCAGCGGCGACAGGCGCTACGAGCAGTACTTC. Amino acid sequence: CASGDRRYEQYF.

The rearrangement uses TRBV29-1 and TRBJ2-6, with D unclear. CDR1 and CDR2 (germline): SQVTM, ANQGSEA. CDR3 size: 16 residues. The V gene lost 0 bases and the J gene lost 0 bases, with 9 bases spanning the gap. The CDR3 sequence is CSVEDHNVSGANVLTF. CDR3 nucleotide sequence: TGCAGCGTTGAAGATCACAATGTCTCTGGGGCCAACGTCCTGACTTTC. Together with reference TRBV29-1 and TRBJ2-6, the CDR3 gives the full variable domain: SAVISQKPSRDICQRGTSLTIQCQVDSQVTMMFWYRQQPGQSLTLIATANQGSEATYESGFVIDKFPISRPNLTFSTLTVSNMSPEDSSIYLCSVEDHNVSGANVLTFGAGSRLTVL.

This clone showed up just a few times. This chain uses TRBV6-5 with TRBJ2-5; tentative D call: TRBD2 (5 bases). The CDR3 totals 13 residues. Germline assignment: CDR1 MNHEY and CDR2 SVGAGI. V lost 5 bases and J 4 bases, leaving 11 bases between the germline ends. CDR3 sequence reads: CASSLLGGETQYF. CDR3 coding DNA: TGTGCCAGCAGTCTACTAGGTGGAGAGACCCAGTACTTC.

This clone showed up just a few times. J is TRBJ1-2 and V is TRBV6-6; TRBD1 agrees at 9 bases. The germline gives CDR1 MNHNY, CDR2 SVGAGI (reference sequence). J lost 8 bases, V lost 5 bases, and 9 bases had no gene match. This CDR3 has 14 residues. CDR3 bases: TGTGCCAGCAGTACCCGGGGACAGGGCAACGGCTACACCTTC. It specifies CASSTRGQGNGYTF.

This clone was seen a few times. This chain uses TRBV11-2 with TRBJ2-5, with D maybe TRBD1 (6 bases). Germline V gene lookup returns CDR1 SGHAT and CDR2 FQNNGV. Trimming pared 5 bases from V and 5 bases from J, leaving 15 bases between. The CDR3 runs 14 residues. The CDR3 region is CASSLMGAAETQYF. DNA for the CDR3: TGTGCCAGCAGCCTTATGGGGGCAGCGGAGACCCAGTACTTC.

The V call is TRBV10-3, the J call TRBJ2-1; the match to TRBD2 covers 8 bases. This CDR3 has 16 residues. Germline V gives CDR1 ENHRY, CDR2 SYGVKD. V lost 2 bases and J lost 4; bases outside the gene matches: 7. CDR3: CAISEDTSGAYNEQFF. DNA of the CDR3: TGTGCCATCAGTGAGGATACTAGCGGAGCTTACAATGAGCAGTTCTTC.

The chain links TRBV5-1 to TRBJ1-4; D possibly corresponds to TRBD1 (6 bases). The CDR3 sequence is 15 residues long. Germline loops: CDR1 SGHRS, CDR2 YFSETQ. Between the trimmed V and J ends, which lost 4 bases and 8 bases, there was a span of 18 bases. CDR3 DNA sequence: TGCGCCAGCAGCGTCGACGGGACAAACACCGAAAAACTGTTTTTT. This sequence encodes CASSVDGTNTEKLFF.

Points on this clone: Other nucleotide sequences in the sample specify the same CDR3. This chain joins TRBV5-6 and TRBJ1-1; D may be TRBD1 (6 bases). Germline V lookup: CDR1 SGHDT, CDR2 YYEEEE. CDR3 length: 14 amino acids. Trimming pared 4 bases from V and 5 bases from J, leaving 15 bases between. CDR3 DNA sequence: TGTGCCAGCAGCAGGGGGACCGTGGGGACTGAAGCTTTCTTT. Translating it yields CASSRGTVGTEAFF. Drawing the rest from reference TRBV5-6 and TRBJ1-1, the complete variable domain is DAGVTQSPTHLIKTRGQQVTLRCSPKSGHDTVSWYQQALGQGPQFIFQYYEEEERQRGNFPDRFSGHQFPNYSSELNVNALLLGDSALYLCASSRGTVGTEAFFGQGTRLTVV.

This clone was observed a few times. The V and J genes are TRBV30 and TRBJ2-1; the match to TRBD2 covers 11 bases. The CDR3 is 15 residues long. Unmatched junction bases numbered 7, after V lost 1 base and J lost 8 bases. Per the germline V gene, CDR1 is GTSNPN and CDR2 is SVGIG (reference sequence). CDR3 nucleotide sequence: TGTGCCTGGAGTGGGGTAGCGGGAGGGACCCATGAGCAGTTCTTC. Amino acids: CAWSGVAGGTHEQFF.

This clone was counted only a few times. This sequence joins TRBV7-2 and TRBJ1-2, with D perhaps matching TRBD1 (6 bases). Trimming shortened V by 0 bases and J by 4 bases, and 12 bases separated the two germline ends. The CDR3 runs 15 residues. The germline V gene encodes CDR1 SGHTA and CDR2 FQGNSA. The CDR3 DNA reads as TGTGCCAGCAGCTTAGCGTCAGGGGCCACCTATGGCTACACCTTC. This sequence encodes CASSLASGATYGYTF.

The table lists this clone with a few counts. The rearrangement links TRBV30 to TRBJ1-3; D is perhaps TRBD1 (6 bases). The V gene lost 0 bases and the J gene lost 3 bases, with 9 bases spanning the gap. Germline V CDR1 and CDR2: GTSNPN, SVGIG (reference sequence). The CDR3 is 14 amino acids. CDR3 coding DNA: TGTGCCTGGAGTGTAACGGACAGTGGAAACACCATATATTTT. It encodes CAWSVTDSGNTIYF. Based on the CDR3 plus reference TRBV30 and TRBJ1-3, the full variable domain is SQTIHQWPATLVQPVGSPLSLECTVEGTSNPNLYWYRQAAGRGLQLLFYSVGIGQISSEVPQNLSASRPQDRQFILSSKKLLLSDSGFYLCAWSVTDSGNTIYFGEGSWLTVV.

This clone was observed a handful of times. Here the CDR3 reads CASSLEVRDYEQYF. In DNA, the CDR3 is TGCGCCAGCAGCTTGGAGGTCAGGGATTACGAGCAGTACTTC. The V call is TRBV5-1, the J call TRBJ2-7; TRBD1 is a possible D gene (5 bases). This CDR3 contains 14 residues. Germline CDR1 and CDR2: SGHRS and YFSETQ. V was trimmed by 0 bases and J by 4 bases, leaving 11 bases between them.

V usage is TRBV28 and J usage is TRBJ2-7, with 8 bases that match TRBD1. Trimming took 4 bases from V and 3 from J; bases not matched to a gene: 11. The germline V gene encodes CDR1 MDHEN and CDR2 SYDVKM. The length of the CDR3 is 16 residues. The CDR3 region has the DNA TGTGCCAGCAGTTCAACCGGGACAGGTAATGGCTACGAGCAGTACTTC. Its translation is CASSSTGTGNGYEQYF.

V gene TRBV9 combines with J gene TRBJ1-6; D is unresolved. CDR1 and CDR2 (germline): SGDLS, YYNGEE. V was cut by 5 bases and J by 5 bases, with 14 bases left in between. The CDR3 runs 15 residues. CDR3 residues: CASRATGSDNSPLHF. The CDR3 DNA reads TGTGCCAGCAGGGCCACGGGATCCGATAATTCACCCCTCCACTTT.

V usage is TRBV7-2 and J usage is TRBJ2-1, with 8 nucleotides matching TRBD2. The germline gives CDR1 SGHTA, CDR2 FQGNSA. This CDR3 is 12 amino acids long. After removal of 5 bases from V and 15 bases from J, the junction contained 9 bases not matched to a gene. The CDR3 here is CASSRDGLALFF. The CDR3 DNA reads as TGTGCCAGCAGCCGCGACGGACTAGCATTGTTCTTC.

This clone was observed a handful of times. V is TRBV5-5 and J is TRBJ2-1; D not certain. This CDR3 has 12 amino acids. Germline CDR1 reads SGHKS; CDR2 reads YYEKEE (reference sequence). The V and J ends lost 0 bases and 10 bases respectively, with 8 bases between them. Here the CDR3 reads CASSLATAEQFF. The CDR3, as DNA: TGTGCCAGCAGCTTGGCCACCGCGGAGCAGTTCTTC.

This clone occurred a few times. The chain couples TRBV25-1 to TRBJ1-1; D is perhaps TRBD1 (6 bases). V shed 5 bases and J shed 0 bases, with 10 bases lying between them. CDR1 is MGHDK, CDR2 SYGVNS, per germline. The length of the CDR3 is 14 residues. The CDR3 is CASSRTAMNTEAFF. The CDR3 nucleotides read TGTGCCAGCAGTAGGACAGCCATGAACACTGAAGCTTTCTTT.

The CDR3 region is CASSQGLAKNIQYF. The CDR3 nucleotides are TGTGCCAGCAGCCAAGGGCTAGCCAAAAACATTCAGTACTTC. This sequence joins TRBV4-2 and TRBJ2-4, with D unclear. Germline V gives CDR1 LGHNA, CDR2 YNFKEQ. The CDR3 sequence is 14 residues long. V was pared by 1 base and J by 0 bases, with 4 bases between.

This clone was recorded many times. The chain is built from TRBV15 and TRBJ1-5; D ambiguous. This CDR3 comprises 14 residues. Germline lookup yields CDR1 LNHNV and CDR2 YYDKDF (reference sequence). Trimming cost V 1 base and J 0 bases, with 4 bases left between them. CDR3 DNA sequence: TGTGCCACCAGCAGAGGAGATAGCAATCAGCCCCAGCATTTT. Amino acids: CATSRGDSNQPQHF.

This clone turned up a few times. The CDR3: CASTRPGNSGANVLTF. DNA of the CDR3: TGTGCCAGCACCAGACCGGGAAACTCTGGGGCCAACGTCCTGACTTTC. The V and J genes are TRBV7-3 and TRBJ2-6, with D possibly TRBD2 on 5 matching bases. The V end lost 7 bases, the J end lost 0 bases, and 13 bases lay between the germline ends. The CDR3 has 16 amino acids. Germline CDR1 reads SGHTA; CDR2 reads FQGTGA.